The next 11 T cell receptor beta chains were all read from a single sample in a study of cytomegalovirus exposure and HLA in healthy donors (dated by TCRdb to 2015 to 2018). Receptors were amplified or captured by the immunoSEQ multiplex PCR assay. The multiplex PCR relied on a mix of 60 forward primers for TCR Vbeta segments and 13 reverse primers for TCR Jbeta segments. TCRdb re-hosts the immuneACCESS table, in-frame sequences only. Its copies lack some clones; in the studies checked, an unresolved V gene accounts for under half of them, and the cause for the rest is not known. This sample has about 140,000 clones in its table, and 77% of those were observed once. Of the sample, 3% to 4.5% is held by the ten largest clones. The sequenced sample consisted of PBMCs. These receptors originate from a male donor in good health and CMV-seronegative.

The chain is built from TRBV10-2 and TRBJ2-3, with TRBD2 matching 7 bases. CDR3 length equals 17 residues. CDR1 is WSHSY and CDR2 is SAAADI in the germline V gene. The trim removed 5 bases at V and 3 bases at J, leaving 14 bases unmatched. As DNA, the CDR3 is TGCGCCAGCAGTCGAACCCTGGCGGGAGTGGGGACAGATACGCAGTATTTT. Its translation is CASSRTLAGVGTDTQYF.

This chain links TRBV19 with TRBJ1-2; D gene unclear. CDR3 size: 11 residues. CDR1 and CDR2 (germline): LNHDA, SQIVND (reference sequence). V was shortened by 6 bases and J by 5 bases, with 7 bases between the two germline ends. CDR3 region: CASRSAYGYTF. The CDR3 DNA sequence: TGTGCCAGTAGGTCAGCGTATGGCTACACCTTC. Variable domain in full (rest from reference TRBV19 and TRBJ1-2): DGGITQSPKYLFRKEGQNVTLSCEQNLNHDAMYWYRQDPGQGLRLIYYSQIVNDFQKGDIAEGYSVSREKKESFPLTVTSAQKNPTAFYLCASRSAYGYTFGSGTRLTVV.

The chain links TRBV5-1 to TRBJ2-2; 10 bases align to TRBD2. V dropped 0 bases and J dropped 4; count of bases not matched to a gene: 12. CDR1 is SGHRS, CDR2 YFSETQ, per germline. The CDR3 has 19 amino acids. CDR3 residues: CASSLGLSSGRFGTGELFF. The CDR3 coding sequence is TGCGCCAGCAGCTTGGGGTTGTCTAGCGGGAGATTTGGCACCGGGGAGCTGTTTTTT. Drawing the rest from reference TRBV5-1 and TRBJ2-2, the complete variable domain is KAGVTQTPRYLIKTRGQQVTLSCSPISGHRSVSWYQQTPGQGLQFLFEYFSETQRNKGNFPGRFSGRQFSNSRSEMNVSTLELGDSALYLCASSLGLSSGRFGTGELFFGEGSRLTVL.

The chain recombines TRBV7-3 with TRBJ2-7; no reliable D call. The CDR3 runs to 12 residues. The V end lost 4 bases, the J end lost 3 bases, and 7 bases lay between the germline ends. Germline CDR1 reads SGHTA; CDR2 reads FQGTGA. The CDR3 DNA sequence: TGTGCCAGCAGCTCCGTCAGCTACGAGCAGTACTTC. Its protein is CASSSVSYEQYF.

V gene TRBV2 combines with J gene TRBJ2-2, with TRBD2 identical over 9 bases. The CDR3 covers 14 residues. CDR1 and CDR2 from the germline V gene are SNHLY and FYNNEI. The ends lost 8 bases at V and 1 base at J; junction bases unmatched: 2. In DNA, the CDR3 is TGTGCCAGCCGACTAGCGGAGAACACCGGGGAGCTGTTTTTT. This sequence encodes CASRLAENTGELFF. Looking up the rest from reference TRBV2 and TRBJ2-2 gives the full variable domain: EPEVTQTPSHQVTQMGQEVILRCVPISNHLYFYWYRQILGQKVEFLVSFYNNEISEKSEIFDDQFSVERPDGSNFTLKIRSTKLEDSAMYFCASRLAENTGELFFGEGSRLTVL.

The gene calls are TRBV30 and TRBJ2-3; tentative D call: TRBD2 (5 bases). Trimming cost V 0 bases and J 2 bases, with 18 bases left between them. CDR1 and CDR2 from the germline V gene are GTSNPN and SVGIG (reference sequence). CDR3 length: 17 amino acids. The CDR3 DNA follows: TGTGCCTGGAGTGTAACGAGGACTTCTACCTCCACAGATACGCAGTATTTT. Its translation is CAWSVTRTSTSTDTQYF.

The gene calls are TRBV6-5 and TRBJ1-2; 8 positions agree with TRBD1. Trimming cost V 6 bases and J 7 bases; bases outside gene matches: 7. Germline V gene lookup returns CDR1 MNHEY and CDR2 SVGAGI. This CDR3 has 13 residues. In DNA form, the CDR3 reads TGTGCCAGCAGAAAACAGGGGGGAGGTGGCTACACCTTC. Translated, it gives CASRKQGGGGYTF.

The J gene is TRBJ2-7, the V gene TRBV15; 8 nucleotides agree with TRBD1. The CDR3 has 15 residues. Germline values: CDR1 LNHNV, CDR2 YYDKDF (reference sequence). V was pared by 2 bases and J by 1 base, with 4 bases of the junction left unmatched. DNA for the CDR3: TGTGCCACCAGCAGATTAGACAGGGGATCCTACGAGCAGTACTTC. Protein: CATSRLDRGSYEQYF. The full variable domain, in which reference TRBV15 and TRBJ2-7 provide the parts outside the CDR3, is DAMVIQNPRYQVTQFGKPVTLSCSQTLNHNVMYWYQQKSSQAPKLLFHYYDKDFNNEADTPDNFQSRRPNTSFCFLDIRSPGLGDTAMYLCATSRLDRGSYEQYFGPGTRLTVT.

The chain links TRBV18 to TRBJ1-1; D gene ambiguous. The ends were cut back, 3 bases at V and 3 bases at J, with 8 bases in the middle. Germline lookup yields CDR1 KGHSH and CDR2 LQKENI. CDR3 length: 13 residues. The CDR3, as DNA: TGTGCCAGCTCACCCCCGGGAGACACTGAAGCTTTCTTT. Translation: CASSPPGDTEAFF.

The chain is built from TRBV6-1 and TRBJ2-5; tentatively, D is TRBD2 (7 bases). CDR1 is MNHNS, CDR2 SASEGT, per germline. V dropped 8 bases and J dropped 5 bases, with 18 bases sitting between them. The CDR3 extends over 14 amino acids. For the CDR3, the DNA is TGTGCCAGCGGAGGGGGGGGCAGCCGGGAGACCCAGTACTTC. This encodes CASGGGGSRETQYF.

This clone was picked up a small number of times. J is TRBJ2-7 and V is TRBV27; perhaps TRBD1 as D (5 bases). The germline V gene has CDR1 MNHEY and CDR2 SMNVEV (reference sequence). This CDR3 spans 15 amino acids. V was pared by 2 bases and J by 2 bases, with 13 bases between. CDR3 bases: TGTGCCAGCAGTTTAAGGGCACAGGTAACCTACGAGCAGTACTTC. Encoded protein: CASSLRAQVTYEQYF.